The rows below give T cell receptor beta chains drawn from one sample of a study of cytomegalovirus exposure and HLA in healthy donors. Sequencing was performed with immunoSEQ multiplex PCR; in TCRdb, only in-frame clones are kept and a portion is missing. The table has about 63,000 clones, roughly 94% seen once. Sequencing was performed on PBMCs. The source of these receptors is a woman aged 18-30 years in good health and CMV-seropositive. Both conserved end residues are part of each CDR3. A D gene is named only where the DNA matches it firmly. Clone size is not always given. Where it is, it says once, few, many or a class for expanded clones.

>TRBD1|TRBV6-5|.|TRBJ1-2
CASSNRQGAHGYTF
TGTGCCAGCAGCAACCGACAGGGGGCCCATGGCTACACCTTC
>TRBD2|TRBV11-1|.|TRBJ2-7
CASSRTSGGSSYEQYF
TGTGCCAGCAGTCGGACTAGCGGGGGGAGCTCCTACGAGCAGTACTTC
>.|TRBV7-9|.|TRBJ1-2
CASSLSQVSNYGYTF
TGTGCCAGCAGCTTATCGCAGGTCTCTAACTATGGCTACACCTTC
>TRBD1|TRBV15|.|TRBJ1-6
CATSSPRETGSTGGLNSPLHF
TGTGCCACCAGCAGCCCCCGGGAGACAGGGTCCACCGGGGGACTTAATTCACCCCTCCACTTT
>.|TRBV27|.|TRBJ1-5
CAGATQPQHF
TGTGCCGGGGCCACACAGCCCCAGCATTTT
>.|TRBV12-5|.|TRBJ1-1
CASAAGTPNTEAFF
TGTGCTAGTGCAGCCGGGACACCTAACACTGAAGCTTTCTTT
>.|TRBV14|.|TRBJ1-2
CASSQRLAEANYGYTF
TGTGCCAGCAGCCAACGATTGGCAGAAGCTAACTATGGCTACACCTTC
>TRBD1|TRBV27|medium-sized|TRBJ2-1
CASRTGAINEQFF
TGTGCCAGCAGGACAGGGGCGATCAATGAGCAGTTCTTC
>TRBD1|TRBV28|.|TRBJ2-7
CASSLGTGWAYEQYF
TGTGCCAGCAGTTTAGGGACAGGGTGGGCCTACGAGCAGTACTTC
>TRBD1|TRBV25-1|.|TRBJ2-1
CASSITGGRYNEQFF
TGTGCCAGCAGTATAACAGGGGGACGCTACAATGAGCAGTTCTTC
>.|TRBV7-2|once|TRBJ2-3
CASSQTELADTQYF
TGTGCCAGCAGCCAAACAGAGCTGGCAGATACGCAGTATTTT
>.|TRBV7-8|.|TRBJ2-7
CASSFRTSPYEQYF
TGTGCCAGCAGCTTCCGGACATCGCCCTACGAGCAGTACTTC
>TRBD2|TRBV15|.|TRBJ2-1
CATSRVTSGINEQFF
TGTGCCACCAGCAGAGTGACTAGCGGGATCAATGAGCAGTTCTTC
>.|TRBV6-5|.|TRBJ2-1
CASSYPGEQFF
TGTGCCAGCAGTTATCCGGGGGAGCAGTTCTTC
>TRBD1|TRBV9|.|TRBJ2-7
CASSASGTGLYEQYF
TGTGCCAGCAGCGCCTCCGGGACAGGGCTCTACGAGCAGTACTTC
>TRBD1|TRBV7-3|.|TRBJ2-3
CASSLGQGERQYF
TGTGCCAGCAGTCTAGGTCAGGGGGAAAGGCAGTATTTT
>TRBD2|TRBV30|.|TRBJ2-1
CASTRLADSYNEQFF
TGTGCCTCCACCCGACTAGCGGACTCCTACAATGAGCAGTTCTTC
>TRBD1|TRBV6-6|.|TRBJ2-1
CASTSRDRAYNEQFF
TGTGCCAGCACCTCGCGGGACAGGGCCTACAATGAGCAGTTCTTC
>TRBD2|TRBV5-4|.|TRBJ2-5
CASTMWGGEETQYF
TGTGCCAGCACCATGTGGGGAGGGGAAGAGACCCAGTACTTC
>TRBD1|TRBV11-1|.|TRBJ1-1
CASSFWTGGAYTEAFF
TGTGCCAGCAGCTTCTGGACAGGGGGCGCGTACACTGAAGCTTTCTTT
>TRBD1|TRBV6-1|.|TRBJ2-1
CASSDWHPGGAGEQFF
TGTGCCAGCAGTGACTGGCATCCAGGGGGCGCCGGTGAGCAGTTCTTC
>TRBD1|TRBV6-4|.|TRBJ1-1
CASSAGTGVNTEAFF
TGTGCCAGCAGTGCCGGGACAGGGGTGAACACTGAAGCTTTCTTT